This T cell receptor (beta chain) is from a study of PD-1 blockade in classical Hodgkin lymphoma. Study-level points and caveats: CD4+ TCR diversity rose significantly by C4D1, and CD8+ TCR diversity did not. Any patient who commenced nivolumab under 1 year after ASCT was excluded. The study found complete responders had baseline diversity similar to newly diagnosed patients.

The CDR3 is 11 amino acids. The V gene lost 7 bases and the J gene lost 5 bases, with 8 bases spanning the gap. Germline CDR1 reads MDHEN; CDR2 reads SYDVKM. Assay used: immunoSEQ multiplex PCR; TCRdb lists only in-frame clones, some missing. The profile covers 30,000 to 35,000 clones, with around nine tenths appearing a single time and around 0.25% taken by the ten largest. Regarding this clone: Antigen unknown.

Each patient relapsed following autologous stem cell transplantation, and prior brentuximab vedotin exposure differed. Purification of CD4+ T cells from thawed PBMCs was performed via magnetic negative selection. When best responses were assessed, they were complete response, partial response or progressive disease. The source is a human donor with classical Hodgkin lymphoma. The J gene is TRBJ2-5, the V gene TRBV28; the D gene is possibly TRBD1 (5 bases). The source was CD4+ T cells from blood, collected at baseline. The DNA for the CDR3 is TGTGCCAGCAAGGGGTGGGAGACCCAGTACTTC. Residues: CASKGWETQYF.